The 2 T cell receptor beta chains in this list originate from one sample, sequenced in a study of OX40 agonist ivuxolimab in advanced cancers. The repertoire was sequenced with immunoSEQ multiplex PCR; TCRdb's copy has only in-frame clones and lacks some. The sample yields about 35,000 clones, about 94% seen once. The sample here was CD4+ or CD8+ T cells sorted from blood, taken in a trial of the OX40 agonist ivuxolimab. Receptor source: an adult with an advanced solid tumor such as melanoma, head and neck, liver or kidney cancer.

CDR3: CASSQVADPYEQYF. For the CDR3, the DNA is TGCGCCAGCAGCCAGGTCGCGGACCCCTACGAGCAGTACTTC. The chain employs TRBV4-1 and TRBJ2-7; D call uncertain. V was cut by 3 bases and J by 2 bases, with 11 bases left in between. There are 14 residues in the CDR3. Germline CDR1 MGHRA, CDR2 YSYEKL.

DNA of the CDR3: TGTGCCAGCAGCTTAGTTGCGGGAGACTTCGGGGAGCTGTTTTTT. As protein: CASSLVAGDFGELFF. The chain joins TRBV7-2 to TRBJ2-2, with 7 nucleotides matching TRBD2. V lost 1 base and J lost 7; bases outside the gene matches: 6. The CDR3 extends over 15 amino acids. CDR1 and CDR2 (germline): SGHTA, FQGNSA.